Shown below are 28 T cell receptor beta chains from a single sample sequenced in a study of blood T cell repertoires in COVID-19. The table came from immunoSEQ multiplex PCR; TCRdb's copy has only in-frame clones and leaves some out. The data show over 150,000 clones, around 78% seen once. Sequenced material: peripheral blood. All receptors derive from a man older than 75 with acute or convalescent COVID-19.

A word on this clone: Additional DNA sequences in this sample encode the identical CDR3. V gene TRBV27 combines with J gene TRBJ1-1; maybe TRBD1 (5 bases). V was cut by 2 bases and J by 2 bases, with 9 bases left in between. The CDR3 loop spans 14 amino acids. The V gene's germline CDR1 is MNHEY and CDR2 SMNVEV (reference sequence). The CDR3 region has the DNA TGTGCCAGCAGTTTACGGGGGGGTAACACTGAAGCTTTCTTT. Translated: CASSLRGGNTEAFF.

The V gene is TRBV6-5, the J gene TRBJ1-2, with 7 bases lining up with TRBD1. CDR1 is MNHEY, CDR2 SVGAGI, per germline. The CDR3 contains 13 residues. V lost 4 bases to trimming and J lost 7 bases; unmatched junction nucleotides: 6. The CDR3 loop is CASSSNAGGGYTF. The CDR3 coding sequence is TGTGCCAGCAGTTCCAACGCAGGGGGTGGCTACACCTTC.

The chain has TRBV9 and TRBJ1-1; D may be TRBD1 (6 bases). The CDR3 extends over 17 amino acids. Germline V gene sequence: CDR1 SGDLS, CDR2 YYNGEE. With 3 bases removed from V and 2 bases from J, the gap between germline ends came to 20 bases. This CDR3 reads CASSALGGDTLNTEAFF. Written as DNA, the CDR3 is TGTGCCAGCAGCGCCTTAGGGGGGGACACGTTAAACACTGAAGCTTTCTTT.

The J gene is TRBJ2-1, the V gene TRBV3-1 (or the pseudogene TRBV3-2); D is ambiguous. V lost 6 bases to trimming and J lost 0 bases, with 9 bases between them. This CDR3 is 14 amino acids long. Germline assignment: CDR1 LGHDT and CDR2 YNNKEL (reference sequence). DNA for the CDR3: TGTGCCAGCAGAGACATTGGCTCCTACAATGAGCAGTTCTTC. This sequence encodes CASRDIGSYNEQFF.

This clone was counted a single time. The chain links TRBV4-3 to TRBJ1-2; D might be TRBD1 (5 bases). There are 15 residues in the CDR3. The germline CDR1 and CDR2 sequences are LGHNA and YSLEER. V lost 0 bases and J 4 bases, leaving 12 bases between the germline ends. The CDR3 loop is CASSQDGDSSYGYTF. The CDR3, as DNA: TGCGCCAGCAGCCAAGATGGTGACAGCAGCTATGGCTACACCTTC.

The chain links TRBV4-2 to TRBJ2-1, with a possible D match to TRBD1 (6 bases). V lost 1 base and J lost 7, with 17 bases in between. CDR1 is LGHNA and CDR2 is YNFKEQ in the germline V gene. CDR3 length equals 16 residues. CDR3 amino acids: CASSQANQGTWNEQFF. DNA of the CDR3: TGTGCCAGCAGCCAAGCCAATCAGGGGACATGGAATGAGCAGTTCTTC.

The chain is built from TRBV7-6 and TRBJ2-3; D may be TRBD2 (5 bases). Germline V lookup: CDR1 SGHVS, CDR2 FNYEAQ. This CDR3 is built from 13 residues. V lost 4 bases, J lost 9 bases, and 14 bases lay in between. This CDR3 is CASSSGRRGTQYF. As DNA, the CDR3 is TGTGCCAGCAGCTCCGGACGGCGAGGGACGCAGTATTTT.

V is TRBV5-4 and J is TRBJ2-6, with TRBD1 identical over 10 bases. The CDR3 loop spans 18 amino acids. From germline, CDR1 is SGHNT and CDR2 YYREEE (reference sequence). The ends lost 6 bases at V and 3 bases at J; junction bases unmatched: 12. This CDR3 is CASIKAPTGGYGANVLTF. The CDR3 coding sequence is TGTGCCAGCATCAAAGCCCCGACAGGGGGCTATGGGGCCAACGTCCTGACTTTC. Based on the CDR3 plus reference TRBV5-4 and TRBJ2-6, the full variable domain is ETGVTQSPTHLIKTRGQQVTLRCSSQSGHNTVSWYQQALGQGPQFIFQYYREEENGRGNFPPRFSGLQFPNYSSELNVNALELDDSALYLCASIKAPTGGYGANVLTFGAGSRLTVL.

The V gene is TRBV6-6, the J gene TRBJ2-1; D call uncertain. The CDR3 runs to 13 residues. V was cut by 2 bases and J by 4 bases, with 6 bases left in between. The germline V gene has CDR1 MNHNY and CDR2 SVGAGI (reference sequence). The CDR3 protein is CASSYVSYNEQFF. The CDR3 nucleotides are TGTGCCAGCAGTTACGTCTCTTACAATGAGCAGTTCTTC.

The gene calls are TRBV15 and TRBJ1-2, with D uncertain. The germline V and J ends were trimmed by 3 bases and 4 bases, with 15 bases remaining between them. Germline V gene sequence: CDR1 LNHNV, CDR2 YYDKDF (reference sequence). The CDR3 spans 15 residues. For the CDR3, the DNA is TGTGCCACCAGCAGTGGAGGGCCGGGATTCTATGGCTACACCTTC. This sequence encodes CATSSGGPGFYGYTF. The full variable domain, in which reference TRBV15 and TRBJ1-2 provide the parts outside the CDR3, is DAMVIQNPRYQVTQFGKPVTLSCSQTLNHNVMYWYQQKSSQAPKLLFHYYDKDFNNEADTPDNFQSRRPNTSFCFLDIRSPGLGDTAMYLCATSSGGPGFYGYTFGSGTRLTVV.

This clone was seen a handful of times. V is TRBV19 and J is TRBJ2-1, with TRBD2 identical over 8 bases. Unmatched junction bases numbered 12, after V lost 7 bases and J lost 1 base. Germline lookup yields CDR1 LNHDA and CDR2 SQIVND (reference sequence). This CDR3 spans 17 amino acids. The DNA of the CDR3 is TGTGCCAGTAAACCCATCGGGGGGGGCCAATCCTACAATGAGCAGTTCTTC. It is translated as CASKPIGGGQSYNEQFF. Together with reference TRBV19 and TRBJ2-1, the CDR3 gives the full variable domain: DGGITQSPKYLFRKEGQNVTLSCEQNLNHDAMYWYRQDPGQGLRLIYYSQIVNDFQKGDIAEGYSVSREKKESFPLTVTSAQKNPTAFYLCASKPIGGGQSYNEQFFGPGTRLTVL.

There are a few counts of this clone. The chain is built from TRBV4-1 and TRBJ1-5, with TRBD1 matching 7 bases. J lost 5 bases, V lost 4 bases, and 8 bases had no gene match. The CDR3 is made up of 15 amino acids. Germline values: CDR1 MGHRA, CDR2 YSYEKL. In DNA, the CDR3 is TGCGCCAGCAGCCCCCCGGACAGGTACTATCAGCCCCAGCATTTT. This encodes CASSPPDRYYQPQHF.

This chain joins TRBV5-1 and TRBJ2-2; 7 bases are shared with TRBD1. Germline trimming cut 5 bases from V and 4 bases from J; bases unmatched to any gene: 8. CDR3 length: 15 amino acids. Germline values: CDR1 SGHRS, CDR2 YFSETQ. The CDR3 reads CASRPPGTATGELFF. Written as DNA, the CDR3 is TGCGCCAGCAGGCCTCCCGGGACAGCCACCGGGGAGCTGTTTTTT.

The chain links TRBV20-1 to TRBJ2-7, with 7 positions matching TRBD2. The ends lost 3 bases at V and 1 base at J; junction bases unmatched: 3. CDR3 size: 13 residues. Germline CDR1 DFQATT, CDR2 SNEGSKA (reference sequence). The CDR3 DNA is TGCAGTGCTAGTCCTAGCGGTTCCTACGAGCAGTACTTC. Protein: CSASPSGSYEQYF.

The chain is built from TRBV6-2 or TRBV6-3 and TRBJ2-1, with no clear D. V was trimmed by 4 bases and J by 9 bases, leaving 13 bases between them. CDR1 MNHEY and CDR2 SVGEGT come from the germline V gene. The CDR3 has 13 residues. CDR3 region: CASSLTAASEQFF. CDR3 nucleotide sequence: TGTGCCAGCAGTTTGACCGCGGCGAGTGAGCAGTTCTTC.

Turning to this clone: The same CDR3 can be traced to other DNA sequences in this sample. The chain carries TRBV15 and TRBJ2-5, with 7 bases matching TRBD2. The junction had 2 bases not matched to a gene; V was cut back by 0 bases and J by 1 base. Germline loops: CDR1 LNHNV, CDR2 YYDKDF (reference sequence). This CDR3 is 15 amino acids long. The CDR3 here is CATSRDSGAQETQYF. DNA for the CDR3: TGTGCCACCAGCAGAGACAGCGGGGCCCAAGAGACCCAGTACTTC.

J is TRBJ2-3 and V is TRBV6-5, with a possible D match to TRBD2 (6 bases). The germline CDR1 and CDR2 sequences are MNHEY and SVGAGI. This CDR3 has 15 residues. The germline V and J ends were trimmed by 2 bases and 2 bases, with 11 bases remaining between them. The CDR3 protein is CASSYQGLVTDTQYF. CDR3 DNA sequence: TGTGCCAGCAGTTACCAGGGACTCGTCACAGATACGCAGTATTTT.

This clone appeared a few times. The rearrangement uses TRBV3-1 (or the pseudogene TRBV3-2) and TRBJ1-5; D possibly corresponds to TRBD1 (5 bases). Per the germline V gene, CDR1 is LGHDT and CDR2 is YNNKEL (reference sequence). Trimming shortened V by 5 bases and J by 3 bases, and 11 bases separated the two germline ends. CDR3 length: 14 amino acids. This CDR3 reads CASSWTLNNQPQHF. In nucleotides, the CDR3 is TGTGCCAGCAGCTGGACACTAAACAATCAGCCCCAGCATTTT.

The rearrangement links TRBV6-4 to TRBJ2-7; TRBD1 matches at 9 bases. The CDR3 loop spans 17 amino acids. Trimming removed 10 bases from V and 2 bases from J; junction bases left unmatched: 18. Germline CDR1 MRHNA, CDR2 SNTAGT. This CDR3 reads CAIQLGQGKKRAYEQYV. The CDR3 DNA reads as TGTGCCATCCAGTTGGGACAGGGTAAAAAAAGGGCCTACGAGCAGTACGTC.

This rearrangement joins TRBV3-1 (or the pseudogene TRBV3-2) to TRBJ2-3; D might be TRBD2 (7 bases). The CDR3 totals 16 residues. Germline V CDR1 and CDR2: LGHDT, YNNKEL (reference sequence). Trimming shortened V by 1 base and J by 3 bases, and 14 bases separated the two germline ends. The CDR3, as DNA: TGTGCCAGCAGCCAAGCTGTGGGGGGGCCTACAGATACGCAGTATTTT. This translates into CASSQAVGGPTDTQYF.

CDR3 in DNA: TGTGCCAGCAGTAACGGAGGTGGCTATGGCTACACCTTC. Translation: CASSNGGGYGYTF. The V call is TRBV28, the J call TRBJ1-2; D ambiguous. V was clipped by 5 bases and J by 4 bases, with 11 bases between them. From germline, CDR1 is MDHEN and CDR2 SYDVKM. The CDR3 consists of 13 residues.

The V call is TRBV29-1, the J call TRBJ2-2, with 8 bases identical to TRBD1. V lost 7 bases, J lost 6 bases, and 16 bases stayed unmatched. Germline assignment: CDR1 SQVTM and CDR2 ANQGSEA. The CDR3 length is 16 residues. The CDR3 nucleotides read TGCAGCGGGGTAAGGGCAGGGGGCCGAAGGGCCGGGGAGCTGTTTTTT. This encodes CSGVRAGGRRAGELFF.

The genes are TRBV5-4 and TRBJ2-7; 7 positions agree with TRBD1. CDR1 and CDR2 (germline): SGHNT, YYREEE (reference sequence). The V gene end was trimmed by 0 bases and the J gene end by 5 bases; junction bases not matched to a gene: 5. The CDR3 runs to 14 residues. DNA for the CDR3: TGTGCCAGCAGCTTGGACAGGGGCCGAAACGAGCAGTACGTC. Protein product: CASSLDRGRNEQYV.

This chain connects TRBV6-2 or TRBV6-3 to TRBJ2-3, with 8 bases that match TRBD1. Germline values: CDR1 MNHEY, CDR2 SVGEGT. V lost 5 bases to trimming and J lost 2 bases; unmatched junction nucleotides: 6. CDR3 size: 15 residues. Here the CDR3 DNA reads TGTGCCAGCAGTACCGGACAGGGAACCACAGATACGCAGTATTTT. Translated: CASSTGQGTTDTQYF.

V and J are TRBV5-1 and TRBJ2-3; 11 bases match TRBD2. This CDR3 contains 16 residues. V lost 3 bases to trimming and J lost 3 bases; unmatched junction nucleotides: 6. Germline V CDR1 and CDR2: SGHRS, YFSETQ. CDR3 region: CASSSRLAGMTDTQYF. Here the CDR3 DNA reads TGCGCCAGCAGCTCCCGACTAGCGGGGATGACAGATACGCAGTATTTT.

The rearrangement links TRBV28 to TRBJ2-3, with TRBD1 matching 9 bases. CDR1 and CDR2 (germline): MDHEN, SYDVKM. The J segment lost 3 bases and the V segment lost 2 bases, leaving 3 bases of the junction unmatched. The CDR3 length is 15 residues. The CDR3 nucleotides are TGTGCCAGCAGTTTAGGGACAGGGAGGACAGATACGCAGTATTTT. Translating it yields CASSLGTGRTDTQYF.

The chain employs TRBV4-2 and TRBJ2-3; D may be TRBD2 (6 bases). Germline V gives CDR1 LGHNA, CDR2 YNFKEQ. V lost 3 bases and J 4 bases, leaving 11 bases between the germline ends. This CDR3 contains 14 residues. The CDR3 region is CASSQGGSPDTQYF. The CDR3 coding sequence is TGTGCCAGCAGCCAGGGGGGTTCCCCAGATACGCAGTATTTT.

The rearrangement links TRBV7-2 to TRBJ2-3, with TRBD2 identical over 8 bases. CDR1 is SGHTA, CDR2 FQGNSA, per germline. This CDR3 has 17 residues. J lost 0 bases, V lost 2 bases, and 7 bases had no gene match. In nucleotides, the CDR3 is TGTGCCAGCAGCTTATCGCGGACTAGCTTTAGCACAGATACGCAGTATTTT. Residues: CASSLSRTSFSTDTQYF. The variable domain in full, completed from reference TRBV7-2 and TRBJ2-3, reads GAGVSQSPSNKVTEKGKDVELRCDPISGHTALYWYRQSLGQGLEFLIYFQGNSAPDKSGLPSDRFSAERTGGSVSTLTIQRTQQEDSAVYLCASSLSRTSFSTDTQYFGPGTRLTVL.